The 18 T cell receptor beta chains in this list originate from one sample, sequenced in a study of cytomegalovirus exposure and HLA in healthy donors. In the PCR, 60 Vbeta and 13 Jbeta primers were used. Generated by immunoSEQ multiplex PCR, the TCRdb table keeps only in-frame clones and is missing some. The sample includes about 96,000 clones, around 74% seen only once; the top ten take about 14%. The material sequenced was PBMCs. All receptors come from a woman in her 70s in good health and CMV-seropositive.

The chain has TRBV2 and TRBJ2-7; 11 nucleotides match TRBD2. Trimming took 10 bases from V and 4 from J; bases not matched to a gene: 6. Germline V gene lookup returns CDR1 SNHLY and CDR2 FYNNEI. The CDR3 is made up of 13 amino acids. The CDR3 spells CATTSGSLYEQYF. CDR3 nucleotides: TGTGCCACCACTAGCGGGAGTTTGTACGAGCAGTACTTC.

This rearrangement joins TRBV6-1 to TRBJ2-3, with 9 bases identical to TRBD2. There are 15 residues in the CDR3. Germline trimming cut 2 bases from V and 5 bases from J; bases unmatched to any gene: 5. Germline values: CDR1 MNHNS, CDR2 SASEGT. The CDR3 sequence is CASSETLTSGDTQYF. The CDR3 DNA follows: TGTGCCAGCAGTGAAACGTTGACTAGCGGAGATACGCAGTATTTT.

The chain couples TRBV15 to TRBJ2-1, with 8 positions matching TRBD1. Germline V gene data show CDR1 as LNHNV and CDR2 as YYDKDF (reference sequence). CDR3 length: 15 amino acids. Losses at the gene ends were 3 bases for V and 5 bases for J; bases not matched to a gene: 6. The CDR3 region is CATSSAGTGNNEQFF. CDR3 in DNA: TGTGCCACCAGCAGTGCGGGGACAGGAAACAATGAGCAGTTCTTC.

This rearrangement joins TRBV11-2 to TRBJ2-7; possibly TRBD2 for D (6 bases). The CDR3 is 11 residues long. Trimming stripped 5 bases from V and 4 bases from J, with 6 bases between. Germline values: CDR1 SGHAT, CDR2 FQNNGV. This CDR3 is CASSRGYEQYF. Written as DNA, the CDR3 is TGTGCCAGCAGCCGGGGGTACGAGCAGTACTTC.

There are a few counts of this clone. Distinct nucleotide sequences in the sample also encode this CDR3. The V gene is TRBV7-6, the J gene TRBJ1-1; D gene ambiguous. Germline CDR1 is SGHVS and CDR2 is FNYEAQ. The CDR3 is 13 amino acids. V was pared by 2 bases and J by 5 bases, with 9 bases between. CDR3 sequence (DNA): TGTGCCAGCAGCTTAAGCCAGCGAACTGAAGCTTTCTTT. Translated, it gives CASSLSQRTEAFF.

V usage is TRBV19 and J usage is TRBJ2-1, with D tentatively TRBD2 (5 bases). V lost 9 bases and J lost 7, with 16 bases in between. The CDR3 sequence is 13 residues long. Germline V gene lookup returns CDR1 LNHDA and CDR2 SQIVND (reference sequence). The CDR3 spells CASLGLGANEQFF. The DNA for the CDR3 is TGTGCCAGCCTTGGTTTGGGAGCTAATGAGCAGTTCTTC.

This clone was observed a single time. The chain couples TRBV2 to TRBJ1-4; D may be TRBD1 (5 bases). V gave up 6 bases and J gave up 5 bases, with 13 bases separating them. The CDR3 is made up of 14 amino acids. In germline, CDR1 is SNHLY, CDR2 FYNNEI. CDR3 amino acids: CASRITWGNEKLFF. The CDR3 DNA follows: TGTGCCAGCAGGATTACGTGGGGCAATGAAAAACTGTTTTTT. Looking up the rest from reference TRBV2 and TRBJ1-4 gives the full variable domain: EPEVTQTPSHQVTQMGQEVILRCVPISNHLYFYWYRQILGQKVEFLVSFYNNEISEKSEIFDDQFSVERPDGSNFTLKIRSTKLEDSAMYFCASRITWGNEKLFFGSGTQLSVL.

V usage is TRBV18 and J usage is TRBJ1-6, with 9 bases identical to TRBD1. The length of the CDR3 is 14 residues. Germline CDR1 KGHSH, CDR2 LQKENI. V lost 6 bases and J lost 7; bases outside the gene matches: 4. CDR3 sequence (DNA): TGTGCCAGCTCCCGCGGGACAGGGAATTCACCCCTCCACTTT. Protein product: CASSRGTGNSPLHF.

This clone was detected a few times. V is TRBV12-5 and J is TRBJ1-4, with a tentative D call TRBD1 (5 bases). The germline gives CDR1 LGHNT, CDR2 FRNRAP. The CDR3 spans 12 residues. Between the trimmed V and J ends, which lost 0 bases and 14 bases, there was a span of 10 bases. DNA for the CDR3: TGTGCTAGTGGTTTGGTTACCGGGGGGCTGTTTTTT. It codes for CASGLVTGGLFF.

With respect to this clone: The junction differs from germline at one of its ends, possibly a read error. The gene calls are TRBV12-5 and TRBJ2-1; 9 nucleotides match TRBD1. Germline V gives CDR1 LGHNT, CDR2 FRNRAP. This CDR3 region has 14 residues. The CDR3 DNA reads as TGTGCTAGTGGTCCGGGACAGGGCTACGATGAGCAGTTCTTC. Amino acids: CASGPGQGYDEQFF.

The CDR3, as DNA: TGTGCCACCGGACTAGCCCCCAACGAAAATGAGCAGTTCTTC. Residues: CATGLAPNENEQFF. The chain employs TRBV6-1 and TRBJ2-1; 8 bases align to TRBD2. This CDR3 region has 14 residues. J lost 7 bases, V lost 10 bases, and 12 bases had no gene match. The germline CDR1 and CDR2 sequences are MNHNS and SASEGT.

This clone was observed a single time. In DNA form, the CDR3 reads TGTGCCAGCAGTCACACGGCCGGGACAGCGTACGAGCAGTACTTC. Protein: CASSHTAGTAYEQYF. The rearrangement joins TRBV6-1 to TRBJ2-7; 7 bases align to TRBD1. V lost 5 bases to trimming and J lost 4 bases; unmatched junction nucleotides: 11. This CDR3 contains 15 residues. The V gene's germline CDR1 is MNHNS and CDR2 SASEGT.

This rearrangement joins TRBV18 to TRBJ2-3; TRBD2 might be the D (6 bases). V was clipped by 3 bases and J by 3 bases, with 13 bases between them. Germline V lookup: CDR1 KGHSH, CDR2 LQKENI. The CDR3 length is 15 residues. Here the CDR3 reads CASSPRGAVTDTQYF. In nucleotides, the CDR3 is TGTGCCAGCTCACCCCGCGGGGCTGTGACAGATACGCAGTATTTT.

On this clone: One end of the junction is discordant with germline, which a read error may explain. V gene TRBV9 combines with J gene TRBJ2-7; 8 nucleotides line up with TRBD2. Germline loops: CDR1 SGDLS, CDR2 YYNGEE. The CDR3 runs to 16 residues. CDR3 nucleotide sequence: TGTGCCAGCAGCGTAGGAGGGAGCGGGAGCTCCTACAAGCAGTACTTC. Its protein is CASSVGGSGSSYKQYF.

This clone was seen a handful of times. This chain links TRBV29-1 with TRBJ2-7; TRBD2 matches at 10 bases. The CDR3 contains 12 residues. The V segment lost 7 bases and the J segment 0 bases; nucleotides outside the gene matches: 0. Germline lookup yields CDR1 SQVTM and CDR2 ANQGSEA. CDR3 in DNA: TGCAGCGGGACTAGCGGCTCCTACGAGCAGTACTTC. This encodes CSGTSGSYEQYF.

A note on this clone: Mismatch with germline at one junction end may stem from a read error. The V call is TRBV5-1, the J call TRBJ2-7; TRBD2 aligns across 8 bases. This CDR3 is built from 16 residues. Germline CDR1 and CDR2: SGHRS and YFSETQ. CDR3 region: CASSLWSGGPSHEQYF. CDR3 nucleotides: TGCGCCAGCAGCTTGTGGTCGGGGGGGCCCTCCCACGAGCAGTACTTC.

This clone was detected a few times. This chain links TRBV2 with TRBJ1-4, with a tentative D call TRBD1 (5 bases). V was shortened by 6 bases and J by 5 bases, with 16 bases between the two germline ends. Germline assignment: CDR1 SNHLY and CDR2 FYNNEI. CDR3 length: 15 residues. CDR3 residues: CASRARTRENEKLFF. CDR3 nucleotides: TGTGCCAGCAGAGCCCGGACACGGGAGAATGAAAAACTGTTTTTT. Supplemented by reference TRBV2 and TRBJ1-4, the full variable domain reads EPEVTQTPSHQVTQMGQEVILRCVPISNHLYFYWYRQILGQKVEFLVSFYNNEISEKSEIFDDQFSVERPDGSNFTLKIRSTKLEDSAMYFCASRARTRENEKLFFGSGTQLSVL.

The V call is TRBV18, the J call TRBJ1-4; TRBD1 might be the D (5 bases). The CDR3 extends over 12 amino acids. The V gene lost 3 bases and the J gene lost 7 bases, with 6 bases spanning the gap. Germline CDR1 and CDR2: KGHSH and LQKENI. The CDR3 coding sequence is TGTGCCAGCTCACCGGGGGGTGAAAAACTGTTTTTT. Its translation: CASSPGGEKLFF. Full variable domain (remainder filled in from reference TRBV18 and TRBJ1-4): NAGVMQNPRHLVRRRGQEARLRCSPMKGHSHVYWYRQLPEEGLKFMVYLQKENIIDESGMPKERFSAEFPKEGPSILRIQQVVRGDSAAYFCASSPGGEKLFFGSGTQLSVL.